This T cell receptor (beta chain) was identified during a study of coeliac disease. Across the study: Each coeliac patient was active, refractory type I, or diet-controlled. Study-level results: Largely private TRB repertoires meant most sequences were sample-unique. Active celiac intraepithelial and lamina propria samples had lower TRB and TRG clonality than control samples.

The data were produced by immunoSEQ multiplex PCR, yet TCRdb's version contains in-frame clones alone and is incomplete. The table includes 4,000 to 5,000 clones, just over 60% detected once. Trimming left V 6 bases short and J 1 base short, with 12 bases between. Germline V gene sequence: CDR1 KGHSH, CDR2 LQKENI. The CDR3 extends over 14 amino acids. Points on this clone: What it binds is not known.

This sequence was found in a man between 65 and 85 years old with active celiac disease. The chain links TRBV18 to TRBJ1-1, with D uncertain. The specimen sequenced was intraepithelial lymphocytes from the gut. Here the CDR3 DNA reads TGTGCCAGCTCCTGGGTAACAGAGAACACTGAAGCTTTCTTT. Its protein product is CASSWVTENTEAFF.